This record looks at one T cell receptor beta chain sequence and its context. What it recognizes is unknown. The PCR contained 60 Vbeta and 13 Jbeta primers. Profiling relied on immunoSEQ multiplex PCR, and the TCRdb table lists in-frame clones only, not all of them. The sample includes around 100,000 clones, approximately 80% of them seen just once. The data are from a study of cytomegalovirus exposure and HLA in healthy donors. Across the whole study: Early released data had 80 million or so unique TCRs, all coming from HLA-typed donors.

The germline gives CDR1 MNHEY, CDR2 SMNVEV (reference sequence). The CDR3 sequence is 13 residues long. The J segment lost 2 bases and the V segment lost 8 bases, leaving 6 bases of the junction unmatched. Overall study findings and caveats: Most TCR sequences showed up rarely, but some public TCRs showed up in many donors. Further analysis was carried out later, and it showed several of the most significant clusters appearing linked to common viral pathogens. As immune exposure information, only CMV serostatus was available.

The clonotype originates from a female donor in good health and CMV-seropositive. The chain combines TRBV27 with TRBJ2-7, with 7 bases that match TRBD2. The sequencing sample was made of PBMCs. The CDR3, as DNA: TGTGCCAGCGGCGGGAGCCCTACCTACGAGCAGTACTTC. Residues: CASGGSPTYEQYF.